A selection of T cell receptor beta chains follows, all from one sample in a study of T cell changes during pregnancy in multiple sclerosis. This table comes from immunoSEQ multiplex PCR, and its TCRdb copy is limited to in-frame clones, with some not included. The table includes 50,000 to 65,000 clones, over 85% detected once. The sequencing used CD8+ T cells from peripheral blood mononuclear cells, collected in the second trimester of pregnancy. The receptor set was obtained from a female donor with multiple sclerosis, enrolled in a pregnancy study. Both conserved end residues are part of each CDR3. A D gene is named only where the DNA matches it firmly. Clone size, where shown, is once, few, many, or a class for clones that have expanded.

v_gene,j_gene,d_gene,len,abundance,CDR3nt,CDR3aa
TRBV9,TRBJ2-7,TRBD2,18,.,TGTGCCAGCAGCGTAGACCCCCCGGGGCTAGCGGGAACCTACGAGCAGTACTTC,CASSVDPPGLAGTYEQYF
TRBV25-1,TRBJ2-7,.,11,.,TGTGCCAGCAGTGTAGGGGCCGAGCAGTACTTC,CASSVGAEQYF
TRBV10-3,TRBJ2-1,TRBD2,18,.,TGTGCCATCAGTGAGGAACTTAGCGGGAGCGAGTCCTACAATGAGCAGTTCTTC,CAISEELSGSESYNEQFF
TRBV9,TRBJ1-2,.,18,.,TGTGCCAGCAGCGTAGGAACCCCAGGGGAAACTCCTAACTATGGCTACACCTTC,CASSVGTPGETPNYGYTF
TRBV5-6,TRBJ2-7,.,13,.,TGTGCCAGCAGCTTCGGACAGACCTACGAGCAGTACTTC,CASSFGQTYEQYF
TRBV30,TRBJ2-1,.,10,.,TGTGCCTGGGGGCCTAATGAGCAGTTCTTC,CAWGPNEQFF
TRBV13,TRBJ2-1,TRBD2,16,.,TGTGCCAGCAGCGTAGCTACTAGCGGGAGTCGCAGTGAGCAGTTCTTC,CASSVATSGSRSEQFF
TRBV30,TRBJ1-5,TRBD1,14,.,TGTGCCTGGAGTGCCGGGACAGTGGATCAGCCCCAGCATTTT,CAWSAGTVDQPQHF
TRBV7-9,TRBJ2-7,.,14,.,TGTGCCAGCAGCTTATCGGTTAGTCTCTACGAGCAGTACTTC,CASSLSVSLYEQYF
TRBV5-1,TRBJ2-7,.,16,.,TGCGCCAGCAGCTTGGAATCAGGGGCTAGGACCTACGAGCAGTACTTC,CASSLESGARTYEQYF
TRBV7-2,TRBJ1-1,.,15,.,TGTGCCAGCAGCCAGGGAGGAGTCATGAACACTGAAGCTTTCTTT,CASSQGGVMNTEAFF
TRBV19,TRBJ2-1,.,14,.,TGTGCCAGTAGACAGGGCAGGTCCTACAATGAGCAGTTCTTC,CASRQGRSYNEQFF
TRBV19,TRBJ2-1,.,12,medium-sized,TGTGCCAGTAGTATAGGCTGGGAGGAGCAGTTCTTC,CASSIGWEEQFF
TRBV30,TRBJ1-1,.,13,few,TGTGCCTGGAGTGGACAGTGGAACACTGAAGCTTTCTTT,CAWSGQWNTEAFF
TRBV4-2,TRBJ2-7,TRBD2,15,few,TGTGCCAGCAGCCAAGAAAGCGGGAGCTCCTACGAGCAGTACTTC,CASSQESGSSYEQYF
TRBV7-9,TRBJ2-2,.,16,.,TGTGCCAGCAGCTTAGCGACTAGTGCGGTCGCCGGGGAGCTGTTTTTT,CASSLATSAVAGELFF
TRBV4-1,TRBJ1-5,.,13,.,TGCGCCAGCAGCCCGGAGGGGAATCAGCCCCAGCATTTT,CASSPEGNQPQHF
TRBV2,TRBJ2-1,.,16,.,TGTGCCAGCAGTGAGAGCGTGAGCGGGCCATACAATGAGCAGTTCTTC,CASSESVSGPYNEQFF
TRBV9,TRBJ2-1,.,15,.,TGTGCCACCTCTAGGGAGGCTAGCGCATACAATGAGCAGTTCTTC,CATSREASAYNEQFF
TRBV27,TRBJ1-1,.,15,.,TGTGCCAGCAGTTTATCAGCAGGGGTGAACACTGAAGCTTTCTTT,CASSLSAGVNTEAFF
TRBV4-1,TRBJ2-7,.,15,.,TGCGCCAGCAGCCACCGGGACTCAAGCTCCTACGAGCAGTACTTC,CASSHRDSSSYEQYF
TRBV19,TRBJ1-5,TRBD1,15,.,TGTGCCAGTCATACGGGACAGGGGGCGGGTCAGCCCCAGCATTTT,CASHTGQGAGQPQHF
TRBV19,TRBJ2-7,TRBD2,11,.,TGTGCCAGTGAAATCGGGACTAGCAAGTACTTC,CASEIGTSKYF
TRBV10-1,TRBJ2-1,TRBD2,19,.,TGCGCCAGCAGTGAGACCTACCGACTAGCGGGAGGGCCGTACAATGAGCAGTTCTTC,CASSETYRLAGGPYNEQFF
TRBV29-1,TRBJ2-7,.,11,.,TGCAGCGTTGAAGATCAGTACGAGCAGTACTTC,CSVEDQYEQYF
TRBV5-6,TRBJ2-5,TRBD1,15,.,TGTGCCAGCAGACCCGGGACAGGATTCGTGGAGACCCAGTACTTC,CASRPGTGFVETQYF
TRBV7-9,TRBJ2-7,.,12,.,TGTGCCAGCAGAGCCGGGGCCTACGAGCAGTACTTC,CASRAGAYEQYF
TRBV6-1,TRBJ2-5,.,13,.,TGTGCCAGCAGTGAAACGGACCAAGAGACCCAGTACTTC,CASSETDQETQYF
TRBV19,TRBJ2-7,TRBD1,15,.,TGTGCCAGTAGCAGCGGGACAGGGGCCCCCTACGAGCAGTACTTC,CASSSGTGAPYEQYF
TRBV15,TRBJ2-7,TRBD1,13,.,TGTGCCACCAGCAGGGGGACAGGGCCCGAGCAGTACTTC,CATSRGTGPEQYF
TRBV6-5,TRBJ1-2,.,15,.,TGTGCCAGCAGTTACTACGGGGCAGGGGACTATGGCTACACCTTC,CASSYYGAGDYGYTF
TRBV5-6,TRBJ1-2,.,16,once,TGTGCCAGCAGCCCCCTCTTTTGGACAGCTAACTATGGCTACACCTTC,CASSPLFWTANYGYTF
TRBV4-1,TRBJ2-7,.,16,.,TGCGCCAGCAGCTTAAAGTCGGGGTTCGGCTCCTACGAGCAGTACTTC,CASSLKSGFGSYEQYF
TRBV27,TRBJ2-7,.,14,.,TGTGCCAGCAGTAACGGACTTCGAATATACGAGCAGTACTTC,CASSNGLRIYEQYF
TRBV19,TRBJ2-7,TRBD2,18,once,TGTGCCAGTAGTATGAAAGCCGCGGCGGGACTACGGACGTACGAGCAGTACTTC,CASSMKAAAGLRTYEQYF
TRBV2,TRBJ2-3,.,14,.,TGTGCCAGCAGTGACAGGGCTACACGGCTCAGGGGGTATTTT,CASSDRATRLRGYF
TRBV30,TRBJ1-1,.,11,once,TGTGCCTGGACCCGGGGCACTGAAGCTTTCTTT,CAWTRGTEAFF
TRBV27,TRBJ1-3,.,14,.,TGTGCCAGCAGTTTCAGCCAGGCTGGAAACACCATATATTTT,CASSFSQAGNTIYF
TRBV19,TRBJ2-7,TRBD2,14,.,TGTGCCAGTTCTACCTTGGGGGGGAGCTACGAGCAGTACTTC,CASSTLGGSYEQYF
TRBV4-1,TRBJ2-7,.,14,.,TGCGCCAGCAGCCAAGATCCCGTTACCGCGGGGCAGTACTTC,CASSQDPVTAGQYF
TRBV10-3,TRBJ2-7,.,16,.,TGTGCCATCAGTGAACGGCCAGAGGGGGAAACCTACGAGCAGTACTTC,CAISERPEGETYEQYF
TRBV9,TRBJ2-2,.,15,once,TGTGCCAGCAGCGTAGGAGGGGGGGACACCGGGGAGCTGTTTTTT,CASSVGGGDTGELFF
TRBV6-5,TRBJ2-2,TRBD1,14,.,TGTGCCAGCTTGGGGACAGGGTACACCGGGGAGCTGTTTTTT,CASLGTGYTGELFF
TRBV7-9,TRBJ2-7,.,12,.,TGTGCCAGCAGCCCCATAGTCCACGAGCAGTACTTC,CASSPIVHEQYF
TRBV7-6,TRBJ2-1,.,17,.,TGTGCCAGCAGCTTATCGGCACCACTAGTACTGCGCAATGAGCAGTTCTTC,CASSLSAPLVLRNEQFF
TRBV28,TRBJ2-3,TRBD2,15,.,TGTGCCAGCAGCCTCGAGCTAGCGGCCCAAGATACGCAGTATTTT,CASSLELAAQDTQYF
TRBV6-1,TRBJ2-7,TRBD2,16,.,TGTGCCAGCAGTGAATGGTTAGCGGGTCGATCATACGAGCAGTACTTC,CASSEWLAGRSYEQYF
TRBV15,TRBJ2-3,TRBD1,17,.,TGTGCCACCAGCAGGGGACAGGGATTCGTAATGACAGATACGCAGTATTTT,CATSRGQGFVMTDTQYF
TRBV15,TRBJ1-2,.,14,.,TGTGCCACCAGCAGTACAGGGAGAAACTATGGCTACACCTTC,CATSSTGRNYGYTF
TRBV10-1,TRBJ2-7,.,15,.,TGCGCCAGCAGTGATTTCGCGGGACGTTCCTACGAGCAGTACTTC,CASSDFAGRSYEQYF
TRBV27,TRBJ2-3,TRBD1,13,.,TGTGCCAGCAGTTTGGAGACAGGGGATACGCAGTATTTT,CASSLETGDTQYF